This T cell receptor (beta chain) was recorded in a study of spatial heterogeneity in lung cancer. A single record per CDR3 protein comes from TCRdb applying MiXCR to the 5' RACE reads. The repertoire holds more than 10,000 distinct CDR3 sequences, with 5.1% as singletons. This clonotype appeared many times. Its antigen is undetermined. V lost 7 bases to trimming and J lost 0 bases, with 9 bases between them. The CDR3 length is 12 residues. Germline values: CDR1 SQVTM, CDR2 ANQGSEA. As for time point: sample taken at primary tumor resection. Study results and caveats: Expanded intratumoral alpha and beta TCR counts tracked tumor mutation counts.

This material consisted of lung tumor tissue, taken at surgery. The receptor comes from a male donor with early-stage non-small cell lung cancer. The V gene is TRBV29-1, the J gene TRBJ1-2; unclear D gene. The CDR3 bases are TGCAGCGGAAGGCAGCCTAACTATGGCTACACCTTC. Its protein is CSGRQPNYGYTF.